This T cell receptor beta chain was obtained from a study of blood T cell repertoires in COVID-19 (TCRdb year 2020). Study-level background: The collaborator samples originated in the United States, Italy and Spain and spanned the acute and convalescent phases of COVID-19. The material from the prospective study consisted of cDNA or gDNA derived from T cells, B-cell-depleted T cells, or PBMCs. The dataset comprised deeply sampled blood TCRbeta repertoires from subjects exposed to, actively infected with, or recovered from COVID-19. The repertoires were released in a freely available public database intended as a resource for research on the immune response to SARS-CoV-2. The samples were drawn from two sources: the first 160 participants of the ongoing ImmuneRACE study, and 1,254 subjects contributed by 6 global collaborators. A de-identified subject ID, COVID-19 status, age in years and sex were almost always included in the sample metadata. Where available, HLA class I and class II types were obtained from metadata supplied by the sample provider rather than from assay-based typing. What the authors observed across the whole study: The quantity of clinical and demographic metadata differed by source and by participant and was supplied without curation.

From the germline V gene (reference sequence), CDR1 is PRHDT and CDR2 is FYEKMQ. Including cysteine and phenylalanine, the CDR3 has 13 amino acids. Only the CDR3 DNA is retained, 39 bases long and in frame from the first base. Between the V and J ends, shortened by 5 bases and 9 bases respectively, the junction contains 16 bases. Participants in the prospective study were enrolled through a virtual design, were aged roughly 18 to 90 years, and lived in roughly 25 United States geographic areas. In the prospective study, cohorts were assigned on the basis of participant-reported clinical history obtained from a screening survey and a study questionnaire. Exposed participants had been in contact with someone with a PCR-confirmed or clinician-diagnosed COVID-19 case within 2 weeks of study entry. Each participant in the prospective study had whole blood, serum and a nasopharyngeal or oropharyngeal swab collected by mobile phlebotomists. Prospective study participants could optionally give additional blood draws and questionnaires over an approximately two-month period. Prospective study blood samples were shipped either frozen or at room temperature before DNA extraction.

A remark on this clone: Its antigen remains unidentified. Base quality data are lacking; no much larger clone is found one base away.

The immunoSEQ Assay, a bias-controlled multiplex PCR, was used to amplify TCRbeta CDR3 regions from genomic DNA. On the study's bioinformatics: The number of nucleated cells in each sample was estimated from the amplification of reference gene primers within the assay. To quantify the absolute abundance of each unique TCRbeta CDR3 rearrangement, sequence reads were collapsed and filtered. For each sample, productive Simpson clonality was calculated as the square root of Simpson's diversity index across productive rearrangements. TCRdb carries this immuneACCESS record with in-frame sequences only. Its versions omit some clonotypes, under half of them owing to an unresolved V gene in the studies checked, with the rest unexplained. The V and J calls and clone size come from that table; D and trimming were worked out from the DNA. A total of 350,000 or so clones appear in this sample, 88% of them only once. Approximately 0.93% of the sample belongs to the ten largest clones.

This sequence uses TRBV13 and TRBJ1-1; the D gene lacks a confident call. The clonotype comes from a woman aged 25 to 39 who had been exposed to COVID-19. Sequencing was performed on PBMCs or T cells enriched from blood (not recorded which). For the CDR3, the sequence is CASSPGGGPKAFF. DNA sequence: TGTGCCAGCAGCCCGGGAGGAGGTCCAAAAGCTTTCTTT.